This TCR beta chain was documented in a study of technical replicates of blood from a handful of donors. Germline V gives CDR1 MNHEY, CDR2 SVGAGI. Trimming took 6 bases from V and 8 from J; bases not matched to a gene: 7. This CDR3 is built from 13 residues. Some clones are missing from TCRdb's copy, which holds only in-frame ones; the method was immunoSEQ multiplex PCR. In the table there are more than 60,000 clones, about 83% of which are singletons. The TCR sequence derives from a human donor in good health. Some clones in this sample may be carry-over from other donors' samples. Sequenced material: PBMCs. The chain carries TRBV6-5 and TRBJ1-2, with 9 bases identical to TRBD1. The DNA for the CDR3 is TGTGCCAGCAGGTTACAGGGGGCGCAGGGCTACACCTTC. The encoded protein is CASRLQGAQGYTF.